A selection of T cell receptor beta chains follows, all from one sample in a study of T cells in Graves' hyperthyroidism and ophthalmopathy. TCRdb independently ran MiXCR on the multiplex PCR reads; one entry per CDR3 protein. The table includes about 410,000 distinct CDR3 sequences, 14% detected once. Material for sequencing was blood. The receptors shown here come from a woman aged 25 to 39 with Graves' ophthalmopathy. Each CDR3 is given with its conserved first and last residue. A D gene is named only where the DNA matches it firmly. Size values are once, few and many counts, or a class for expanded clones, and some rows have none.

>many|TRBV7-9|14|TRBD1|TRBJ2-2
CASGKSGGTGELFF
TGTGCCAGCGGCAAATCAGGGGGAACCGGGGAGCTGTTTTTT
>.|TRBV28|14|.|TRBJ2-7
CASSLQYARGGQYF
TGTGCCAGCAGTTTGCAATACGCTCGCGGCGGGCAGTACTTC
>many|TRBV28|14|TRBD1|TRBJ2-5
CASSLRDRGETQYF
TGTGCCAGCAGTTTAAGGGACAGGGGAGAGACCCAGTACTTC
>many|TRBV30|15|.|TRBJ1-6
CAWSVPPQVSSPLHF
TGTGCCTGGAGTGTCCCCCCTCAGGTATCTTCACCCCTCCACTTT
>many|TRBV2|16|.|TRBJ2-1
CASSEAPFGEYNEQFF
TGTGCCAGCAGTGAAGCGCCCTTCGGGGAATACAATGAGCAGTTCTTC
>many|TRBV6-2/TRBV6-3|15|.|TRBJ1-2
CASSSLGSANYGYTF
TGTGCCAGCAGCTCCCTCGGTTCGGCTAACTATGGCTACACCTTC
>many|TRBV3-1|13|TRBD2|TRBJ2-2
CASSRGLAGELFF
TGTGCCAGCAGCCGGGGACTAGCCGGGGAGCTGTTTTTT
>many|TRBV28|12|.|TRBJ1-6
CASSRGGRPLHF
TGTGCCAGCAGTCGCGGGGGTAGACCCCTCCACTTT
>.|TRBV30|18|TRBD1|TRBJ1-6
CAWSVWTGDFSYNSPLHF
TGTGCCTGGAGCGTTTGGACAGGGGACTTTTCCTATAATTCACCCCTCCACTTT
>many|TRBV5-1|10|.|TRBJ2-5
CASSPETQYF
TGCGCCAGCAGCCCAGAGACCCAGTACTTC
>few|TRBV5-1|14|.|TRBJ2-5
CASKGGGSGETQHF
TGCGCCAGCAAAGGGGGGGGCAGTGGAGAGACCCAGCACTTC
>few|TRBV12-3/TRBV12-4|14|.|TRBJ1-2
CASRRLGGAYGYTF
TGTGCCAGCAGGCGACTTGGGGGCGCCTATGGCTACACCTTC
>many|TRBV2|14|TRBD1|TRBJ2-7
CASSRTGAEDEQYF
TGTGCCAGCAGTCGGACAGGGGCGGAGGACGAGCAGTACTTC
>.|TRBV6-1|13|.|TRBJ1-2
CASSIKWGYGYTF
TGTGCCAGCAGTATAAAATGGGGCTATGGCTACACCTTC
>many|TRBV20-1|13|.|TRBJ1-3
CSSQGFSGNTIYF
TGCAGTAGTCAGGGGTTTTCTGGAAACACCATATATTTT
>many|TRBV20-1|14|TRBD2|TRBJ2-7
CSAPKRGGTYEQYF
TGCAGTGCTCCAAAGCGGGGGGGCACCTACGAGCAGTACTTC